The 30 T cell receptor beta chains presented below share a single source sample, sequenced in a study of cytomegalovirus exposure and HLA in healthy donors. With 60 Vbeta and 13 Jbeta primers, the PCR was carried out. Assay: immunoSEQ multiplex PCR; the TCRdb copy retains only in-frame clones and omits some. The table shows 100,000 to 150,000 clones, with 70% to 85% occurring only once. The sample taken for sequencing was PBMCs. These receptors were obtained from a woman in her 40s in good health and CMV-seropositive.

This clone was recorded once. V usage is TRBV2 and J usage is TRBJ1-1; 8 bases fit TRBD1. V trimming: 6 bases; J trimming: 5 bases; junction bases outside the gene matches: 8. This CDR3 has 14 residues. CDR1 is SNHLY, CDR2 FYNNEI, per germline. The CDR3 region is CASRIQGVPTEAFF. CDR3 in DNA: TGTGCCAGCAGGATACAGGGGGTACCAACTGAAGCTTTCTTT.

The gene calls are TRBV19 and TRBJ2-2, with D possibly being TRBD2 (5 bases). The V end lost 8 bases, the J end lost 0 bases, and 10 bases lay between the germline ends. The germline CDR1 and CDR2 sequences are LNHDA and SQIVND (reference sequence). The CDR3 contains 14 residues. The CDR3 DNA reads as TGTGCCAGTGGTCCGGGAACGAACACCGGGGAGCTGTTTTTT. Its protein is CASGPGTNTGELFF.

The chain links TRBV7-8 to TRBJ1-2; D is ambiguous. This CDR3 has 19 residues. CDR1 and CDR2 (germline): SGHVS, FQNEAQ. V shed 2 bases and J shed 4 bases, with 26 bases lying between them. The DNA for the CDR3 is TGTGCCAGCAGCTTATACGTTACTGGGTCAATCAGATCAGGCTATGGCTACACCTTC. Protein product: CASSLYVTGSIRSGYGYTF.

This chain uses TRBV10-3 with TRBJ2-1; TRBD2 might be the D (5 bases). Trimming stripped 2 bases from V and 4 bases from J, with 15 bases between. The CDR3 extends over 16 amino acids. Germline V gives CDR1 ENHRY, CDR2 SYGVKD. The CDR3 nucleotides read TGTGCCATCAGTGAGGACCTAGCCCCTACATACAATGAGCAGTTCTTC. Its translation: CAISEDLAPTYNEQFF.

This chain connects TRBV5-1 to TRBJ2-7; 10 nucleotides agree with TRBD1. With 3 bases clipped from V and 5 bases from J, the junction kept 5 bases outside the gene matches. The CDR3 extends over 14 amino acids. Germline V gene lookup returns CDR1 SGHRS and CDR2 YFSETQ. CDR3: CASSSGQGFNEQYF. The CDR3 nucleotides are TGCGCCAGCAGCTCGGGACAGGGGTTTAACGAGCAGTACTTC.

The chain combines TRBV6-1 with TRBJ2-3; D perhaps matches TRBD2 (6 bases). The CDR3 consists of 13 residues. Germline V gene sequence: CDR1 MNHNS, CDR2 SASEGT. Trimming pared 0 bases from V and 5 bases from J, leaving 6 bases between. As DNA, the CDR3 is TGTGCCAGCAGTGAAGCGCGGGGAGATACGCAGTATTTT. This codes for CASSEARGDTQYF.

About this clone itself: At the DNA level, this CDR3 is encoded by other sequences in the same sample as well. CDR3 amino acids: CASSIGQGYEQYF. The CDR3 coding sequence is TGTGCCAGTAGTATTGGACAAGGCTACGAGCAGTACTTC. The chain recombines TRBV19 with TRBJ2-7; the D gene is possibly TRBD1 (5 bases). V was clipped by 3 bases and J by 3 bases, with 9 bases between them. Germline-derived CDR1 and CDR2 are LNHDA and SQIVND (reference sequence). This CDR3 is 13 amino acids long.

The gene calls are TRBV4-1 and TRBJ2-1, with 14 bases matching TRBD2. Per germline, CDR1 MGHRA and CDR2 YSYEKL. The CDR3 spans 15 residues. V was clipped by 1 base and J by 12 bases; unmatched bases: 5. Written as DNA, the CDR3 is TGCGCCAGCAGCCAAGTAGGACTAGCGGGAGGTAGGCAGTTCTTC. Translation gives CASSQVGLAGGRQFF.

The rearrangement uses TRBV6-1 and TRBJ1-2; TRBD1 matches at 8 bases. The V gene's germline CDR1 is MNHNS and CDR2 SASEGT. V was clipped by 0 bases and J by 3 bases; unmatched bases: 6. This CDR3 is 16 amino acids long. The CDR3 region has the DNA TGTGCCAGCAGTGAAGCGTCGGTGGACAGGGACTATGGCTACACCTTC. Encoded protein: CASSEASVDRDYGYTF.

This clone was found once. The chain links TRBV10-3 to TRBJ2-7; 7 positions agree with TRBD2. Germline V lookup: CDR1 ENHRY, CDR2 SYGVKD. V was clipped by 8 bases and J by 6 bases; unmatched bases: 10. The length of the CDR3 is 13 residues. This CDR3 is CAIGDGTTPEQYF. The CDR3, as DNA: TGTGCCATCGGGGACGGGACTACCCCCGAGCAGTACTTC.

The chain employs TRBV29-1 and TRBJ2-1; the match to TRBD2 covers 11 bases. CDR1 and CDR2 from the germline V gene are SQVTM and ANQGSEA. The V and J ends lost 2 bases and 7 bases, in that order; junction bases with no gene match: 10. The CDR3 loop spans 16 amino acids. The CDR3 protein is CSVETLLAGEGNEQFF. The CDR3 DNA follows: TGCAGCGTTGAAACCTTACTAGCGGGAGAGGGGAATGAGCAGTTCTTC.

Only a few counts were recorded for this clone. The CDR3 here is CASSLTLAGDTQYF. Here the CDR3 DNA reads TGTGCCAGCAGCTTAACACTAGCGGGAGATACGCAGTATTTT. J is TRBJ2-3 and V is TRBV7-9; 9 bases are shared with TRBD2. The germline V gene encodes CDR1 SEHNR and CDR2 FQNEAQ (reference sequence). The CDR3 contains 14 residues. The V segment lost 2 bases and the J segment 5 bases; nucleotides outside the gene matches: 2.

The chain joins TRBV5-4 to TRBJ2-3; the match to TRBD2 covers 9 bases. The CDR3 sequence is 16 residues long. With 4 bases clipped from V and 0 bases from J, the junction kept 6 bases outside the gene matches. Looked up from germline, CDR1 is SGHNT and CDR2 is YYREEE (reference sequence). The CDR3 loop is CASSPRLAASTDTQYF. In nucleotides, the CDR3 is TGTGCCAGCAGCCCCCGACTAGCGGCTAGCACAGATACGCAGTATTTT.

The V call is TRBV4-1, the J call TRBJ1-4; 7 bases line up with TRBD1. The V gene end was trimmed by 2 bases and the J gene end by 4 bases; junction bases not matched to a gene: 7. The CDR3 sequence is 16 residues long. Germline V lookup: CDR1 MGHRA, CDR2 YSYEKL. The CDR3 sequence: CASSQLGGQVNEKLFF. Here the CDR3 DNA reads TGCGCCAGCAGCCAACTCGGAGGACAGGTTAATGAAAAACTGTTTTTT.

CDR3 DNA sequence: TGCGCCAGCAGCCTGGACAGGGGGCTTTTCGAGCAGTACTTC. Its protein is CASSLDRGLFEQYF. The rearrangement links TRBV5-1 to TRBJ2-7; 11 bases agree with TRBD1. The CDR3 sequence is 14 residues long. The V gene end was trimmed by 4 bases and the J gene end by 6 bases; junction bases not matched to a gene: 6. CDR1 and CDR2 (germline): SGHRS, YFSETQ.

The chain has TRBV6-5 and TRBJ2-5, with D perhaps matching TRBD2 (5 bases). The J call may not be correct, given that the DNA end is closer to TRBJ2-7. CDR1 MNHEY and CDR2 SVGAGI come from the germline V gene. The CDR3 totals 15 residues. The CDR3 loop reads CASSKPRGETYEQYF. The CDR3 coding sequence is TGTGCCAGCAGTAAACCCCGGGGTGAGACCTACGAGCAGTACTTC.

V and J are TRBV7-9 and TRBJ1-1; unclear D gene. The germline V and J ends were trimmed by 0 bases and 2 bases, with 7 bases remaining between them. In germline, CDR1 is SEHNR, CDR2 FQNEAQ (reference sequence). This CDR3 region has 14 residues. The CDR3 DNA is TGTGCCAGCAGCTTAGCCGGGTTTAACACTGAAGCTTTCTTT. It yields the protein CASSLAGFNTEAFF.

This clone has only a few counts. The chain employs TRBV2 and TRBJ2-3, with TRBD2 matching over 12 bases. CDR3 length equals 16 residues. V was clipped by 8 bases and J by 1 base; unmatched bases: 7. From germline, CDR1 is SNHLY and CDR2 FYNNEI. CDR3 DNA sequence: TGTGCCAGCGGGGGGACTAGCGGGTTTCGCACAGATACGCAGTATTTT. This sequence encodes CASGGTSGFRTDTQYF.

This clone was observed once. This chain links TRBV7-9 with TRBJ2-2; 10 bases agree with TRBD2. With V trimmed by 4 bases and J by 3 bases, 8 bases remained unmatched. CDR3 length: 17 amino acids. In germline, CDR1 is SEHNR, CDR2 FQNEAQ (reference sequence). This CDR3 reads CASSSLAGSPDTGELFF. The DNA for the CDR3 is TGTGCCAGCAGCTCACTAGCGGGATCCCCTGACACCGGGGAGCTGTTTTTT.

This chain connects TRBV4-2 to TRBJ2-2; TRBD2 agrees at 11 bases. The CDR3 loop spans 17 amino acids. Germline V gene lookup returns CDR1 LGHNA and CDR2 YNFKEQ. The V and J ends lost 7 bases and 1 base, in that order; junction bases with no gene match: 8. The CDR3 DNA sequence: TGTGCCAGCACACCGCTTCTAGCGGGAGGGAACACCGGGGAGCTGTTTTTT. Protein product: CASTPLLAGGNTGELFF.

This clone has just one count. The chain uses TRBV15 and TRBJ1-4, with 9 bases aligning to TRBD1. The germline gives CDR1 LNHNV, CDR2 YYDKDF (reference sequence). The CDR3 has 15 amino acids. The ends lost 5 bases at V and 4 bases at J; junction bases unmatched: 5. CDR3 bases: TGTGCCACCAGCCTAACGGGACAGGGTAATGAAAAACTGTTTTTT. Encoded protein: CATSLTGQGNEKLFF.

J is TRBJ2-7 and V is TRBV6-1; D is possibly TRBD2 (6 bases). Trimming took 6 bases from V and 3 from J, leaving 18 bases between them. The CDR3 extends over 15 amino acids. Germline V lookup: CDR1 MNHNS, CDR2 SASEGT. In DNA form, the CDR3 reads TGTGCCAGCAGCCAGCCCGGGCTAGCGATCTACGAGCAGTACTTC. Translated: CASSQPGLAIYEQYF.

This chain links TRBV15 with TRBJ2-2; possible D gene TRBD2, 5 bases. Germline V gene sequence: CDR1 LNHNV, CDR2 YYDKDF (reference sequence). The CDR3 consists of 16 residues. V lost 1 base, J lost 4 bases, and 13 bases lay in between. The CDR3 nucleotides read TGTGCCACCAGCAGAGGAGGGTTAAGAGGCACCGGGGAGCTGTTTTTT. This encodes CATSRGGLRGTGELFF.

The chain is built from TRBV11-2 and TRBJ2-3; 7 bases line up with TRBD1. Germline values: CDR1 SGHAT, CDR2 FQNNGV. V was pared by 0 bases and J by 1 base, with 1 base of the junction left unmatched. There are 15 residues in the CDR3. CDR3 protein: CASSLDGTGTDTQYF. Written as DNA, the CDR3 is TGTGCCAGCAGCTTAGACGGGACAGGCACAGATACGCAGTATTTT. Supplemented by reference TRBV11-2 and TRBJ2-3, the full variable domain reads EAGVAQSPRYKIIEKRQSVAFWCNPISGHATLYWYQQILGQGPKLLIQFQNNGVVDDSQLPKDRFSAERLKGVDSTLKIQPAKLEDSAVYLCASSLDGTGTDTQYFGPGTRLTVL.

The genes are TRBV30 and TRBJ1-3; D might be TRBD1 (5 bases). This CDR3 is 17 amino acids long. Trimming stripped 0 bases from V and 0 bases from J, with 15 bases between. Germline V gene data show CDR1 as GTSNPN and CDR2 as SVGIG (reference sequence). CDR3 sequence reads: CAWSVSRTPHSGNTIYF. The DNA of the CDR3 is TGTGCCTGGAGTGTATCACGGACACCACACTCTGGAAACACCATATATTTT.

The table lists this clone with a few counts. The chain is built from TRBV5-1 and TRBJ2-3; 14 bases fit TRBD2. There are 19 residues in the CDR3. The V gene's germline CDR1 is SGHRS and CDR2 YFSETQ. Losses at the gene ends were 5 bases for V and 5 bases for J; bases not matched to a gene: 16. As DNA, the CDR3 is TGCGCCAGCAGTTCCCCCCCCGGGACTAGCGGGAGATCGGGAGATACGCAGTATTTT. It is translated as CASSSPPGTSGRSGDTQYF.

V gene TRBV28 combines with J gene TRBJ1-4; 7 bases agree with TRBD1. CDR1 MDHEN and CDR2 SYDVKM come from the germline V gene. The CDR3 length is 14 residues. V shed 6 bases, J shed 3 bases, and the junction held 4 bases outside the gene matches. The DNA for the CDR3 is TGTGCCAGCAGCCCGACAGGGCCTAATGAAAAACTGTTTTTT. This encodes CASSPTGPNEKLFF.

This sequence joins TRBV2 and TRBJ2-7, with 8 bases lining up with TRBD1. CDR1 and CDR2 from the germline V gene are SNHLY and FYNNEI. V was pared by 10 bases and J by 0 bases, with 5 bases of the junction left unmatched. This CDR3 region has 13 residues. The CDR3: CAMDRVPSYEQYF. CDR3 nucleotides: TGTGCCATGGACAGGGTGCCCTCCTACGAGCAGTACTTC.

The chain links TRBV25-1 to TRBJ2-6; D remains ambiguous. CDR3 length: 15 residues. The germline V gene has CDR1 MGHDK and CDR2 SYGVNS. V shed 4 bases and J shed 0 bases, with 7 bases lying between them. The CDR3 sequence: CASSGRVSGANVLTF. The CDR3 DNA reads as TGTGCCAGCAGTGGCCGGGTCTCTGGGGCCAACGTCCTGACTTTC.

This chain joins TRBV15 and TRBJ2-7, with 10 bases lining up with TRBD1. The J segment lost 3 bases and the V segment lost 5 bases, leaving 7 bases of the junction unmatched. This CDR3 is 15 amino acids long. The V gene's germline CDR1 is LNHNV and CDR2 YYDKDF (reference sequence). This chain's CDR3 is CATSQGQGVHYEQYF. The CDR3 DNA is TGTGCCACCAGCCAAGGACAGGGGGTTCACTACGAGCAGTACTTC. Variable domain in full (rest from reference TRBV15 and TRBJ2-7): DAMVIQNPRYQVTQFGKPVTLSCSQTLNHNVMYWYQQKSSQAPKLLFHYYDKDFNNEADTPDNFQSRRPNTSFCFLDIRSPGLGDTAMYLCATSQGQGVHYEQYFGPGTRLTVT.